The 3 T cell receptor beta chains in this list originate from one sample, sequenced in a study of human T cells and chemical hapten exposure. Time point defined: pre-sensitization, week 0. The treatment was: therapeutic diphenylcyclopropenone sensitization with weekly scalp DPC. A single record per CDR3 protein comes from TCRdb applying MiXCR to the RACE reads. The data hold 89,000 or so distinct CDR3 sequences, with 8.5% observed a single time. Source: whole blood, taken in connection with sensitization to the hapten diphenylcyclopropenone (DPC). Receptors were obtained from a man aged 35 to 55 with alopecia areata. Some clones in this sample may be carry-over from other donors' samples.

This clonotype was counted at least ten times. The V gene is TRBV29-1, the J gene TRBJ2-5; 10 bases are shared with TRBD2. From germline, CDR1 is SQVTM and CDR2 ANQGSEA. V trimming: 0 bases; J trimming: 1 base; junction bases outside the gene matches: 5. The CDR3 contains 16 residues. Here the CDR3 DNA reads TGCAGCGTTGAAGAGCCTAGCGGGAGAGTCCAAGAGACCCAGTACTTC. Protein: CSVEEPSGRVQETQYF.

Notes on this clonotype: The conserved closing phenylalanine or tryptophan is absent in this CDR3, likely reflecting a read error. V gene TRBV5-1 combines with J gene TRBJ1-4; no reliable D call. Germline lookup yields CDR1 SGHRS and CDR2 YFSETQ. Trimming removed 0 bases from V and 1 base from J, with 7 bases in between. The CDR3 has 15 amino acids. CDR3 nucleotides: TGCGCCAGCAGCTTGGCAGGAGGAACTAATGAAAAACTGTTTTCT. Its translation is CASSLAGGTNEKLFS.

There are many counts of this clonotype. The rearrangement links TRBV20-1 to TRBJ2-7; maybe TRBD1 (6 bases). The length of the CDR3 is 14 residues. With 1 base removed from V and 4 bases from J, the gap between germline ends came to 14 bases. The germline V gene encodes CDR1 DFQATT and CDR2 SNEGSKA (reference sequence). The DNA for the CDR3 is TGCAGTGCTAGAGGACAGGATTTTTGGTACGAGCAGTACTTC. It specifies CSARGQDFWYEQYF.